This T cell receptor beta chain appears in the sequencing data of a study of blood T cell repertoires in COVID-19. Study as a whole: Collection of acute and convalescent COVID-19 samples took place in the United States, Italy and Spain. T cells, B-cell-depleted T cells, or PBMCs supplied cDNA or gDNA.

Original analysis: Amplifying reference gene primers gave estimates of nucleated cell counts. The data were produced by immunoSEQ multiplex PCR, yet TCRdb's version contains in-frame clones alone and is incomplete. From that table come the V and J calls and clone size; the DNA was used to work out D and trimming. The top ten hold around 3.5% of the sample, which has some 250,000 clones, roughly 85% seen once. CDR1 SGHDT and CDR2 YYEEEE come from the germline V gene. The CDR3 length is 13 residues. Germline trimming cut 4 bases from V and 3 bases from J; bases unmatched to any gene: 4. The sequence was obtained from a woman younger than 35 with acute or convalescent COVID-19. The sequencing input was peripheral blood. The chain employs TRBV5-6 and TRBJ2-7; 7 bases agree with TRBD1. CDR3 protein: CASSPGTVYEQYF. The DNA for the CDR3 is TGTGCCAGCAGCCCCGGGACAGTCTACGAGCAGTACTTC. Full variable domain (rest looked up from reference TRBV5-6 and TRBJ2-7): DAGVTQSPTHLIKTRGQQVTLRCSPKSGHDTVSWYQQALGQGPQFIFQYYEEEERQRGNFPDRFSGHQFPNYSSELNVNALLLGDSALYLCASSPGTVYEQYFGPGTRLTVT.